These T cell receptor beta chains were read from a single sample in a study of T cells after yellow fever vaccination. Via MiXCR, TCRdb re-called the 5' RACE reads, giving one row per CDR3 protein. The sample records approximately 120,000 distinct CDR3 sequences, over 12% being singletons. The sequenced sample was CD8+ T cells sorted from PBMCs, obtained 5 days after the yellow fever booster vaccination. Receptors were obtained from a man between 18 and 29 years old who received the YFV17D yellow fever vaccine. CDR3s include the opening cysteine and the closing phenylalanine or tryptophan. Clone size is not always given. Where it is, it says once, few, many or a class for expanded clones.

J gene	clone size	V gene	CDR3 protein
TRBJ2-1	NA	TRBV6-2/TRBV6-3	CSGGVSYNEQFF
TRBJ2-3	NA	TRBV6-2/TRBV6-3	CASSASGGDKDTQYF
TRBJ2-3	few	TRBV7-9	CASSLDWPDTQYF
TRBJ2-1	few	TRBV5-5	CASSLARANEQFF
TRBJ1-5	NA	TRBV5-6	CASSGGESGNQPQHF
TRBJ1-5	NA	TRBV5-5	CASSLLAGEGNQPQHF
TRBJ2-3	NA	TRBV20-1	CSGWWGTDTQYF
TRBJ2-3	few	TRBV11-2	CASSGTRDAQYF
TRBJ1-2	few	TRBV6-2/TRBV6-3	CASSYYVTGDGYTF
TRBJ2-1	many	TRBV5-5	CASSQTGSELPYNEQFF
TRBJ2-3	few	TRBV15	CATSTGRGPDTQYF
TRBJ2-5	few	TRBV11-2	CASSLPGQGRETQYF
TRBJ1-5	NA	TRBV12-3/TRBV12-4	CASTTDRQPQHF